This TCR beta chain was documented in a study of blood T cells in healthy people across ages. Whole-study results and caveats: Diversity figures based on one million T cells were deemed too low.

Primers used in a second PCR of roughly 6 to 11 cycles were a sample-barcoded 5' primer and a J-beta primer mix. TCRdb reanalysed the 5' RACE reads using MiXCR and keeps one entry per CDR3 protein. The sample lists 650,000 to 1,000,000 distinct CDR3 sequences, about half occurring once. This clonotype has only a few counts. Its antigen remains unidentified. Samples each yielded at least 5.5 micrograms of total RNA. This receptor was taken from a man older than 75 in good health. The sample taken for sequencing was blood.

CDR3 amino acids: CASSLVTGAVHTEAFF. The CDR3, as DNA: TGTGCCAGCAGCTTAGTGACCGGGGCCGTGCACACTGAAGCTTTCTTT. J is TRBJ1-1 and V is TRBV11-1; a possible D gene is TRBD1 (5 bases). The ends were cut back, 1 base at V and 3 bases at J, with 15 bases in the middle. CDR1 and CDR2 (germline): SGHAT, FQDESV (reference sequence). This CDR3 has 16 residues.